The present entry profiles one TCR beta chain with its context. These data originate in a study of blood T cell repertoires in COVID-19. The wider study: Sites across the United States, Italy and Spain contributed samples from acute and convalescent COVID-19.

Profiled with immunoSEQ multiplex PCR; TCRdb holds only in-frame clones, not every one. The sample includes 130,000 or so clones, around nine tenths of them seen just once. V shed 5 bases and J shed 3 bases, with 10 bases lying between them. The CDR3 is made up of 13 amino acids. Germline V CDR1 and CDR2: ENHRY, SYGVKD. This receptor was taken from a man between 65 and 85 years old with active COVID-19. J is TRBJ2-5 and V is TRBV10-3; no definite D call. Sequenced: peripheral blood. The CDR3 sequence is CAISTQDEETQYF. Written as DNA, the CDR3 is TGTGCCATCAGTACCCAGGATGAAGAGACCCAGTACTTC.